This entry lists 20 T cell receptor beta chains sequenced from one sample in a study of technical replicates of blood from a handful of donors. Profiling relied on immunoSEQ multiplex PCR, and the TCRdb table lists in-frame clones only, not all of them. The table has over 10,000 clones, roughly 80% seen once; the top ten hold approximately 15%. What was sequenced was PBMCs. The receptors derive from a human donor in good health.

This chain connects TRBV2 to TRBJ2-7; D may be TRBD2 (6 bases). This CDR3 region has 15 residues. Germline CDR1 reads SNHLY; CDR2 reads FYNNEI. Between the trimmed V and J ends, which lost 7 bases and 2 bases, there was a span of 18 bases. CDR3 loop: CASNLGTSLTYEQYF. CDR3 in DNA: TGTGCCAGCAACCTAGGGACTTCTCTTACCTACGAGCAGTACTTC. Based on the CDR3 plus reference TRBV2 and TRBJ2-7, the full variable domain is EPEVTQTPSHQVTQMGQEVILRCVPISNHLYFYWYRQILGQKVEFLVSFYNNEISEKSEIFDDQFSVERPDGSNFTLKIRSTKLEDSAMYFCASNLGTSLTYEQYFGPGTRLTVT.

The rearrangement uses TRBV6-1 and TRBJ2-3; 10 positions match TRBD2. CDR1 is MNHNS and CDR2 is SASEGT in the germline V gene. The V segment lost 0 bases and the J segment 7 bases; nucleotides outside the gene matches: 7. This CDR3 contains 16 residues. CDR3 region: CASSEALAGASNTQYF. The CDR3 nucleotides are TGTGCCAGCAGTGAAGCGCTAGCGGGAGCTTCTAATACGCAGTATTTT.

This chain connects TRBV7-9 to TRBJ2-1, with a possible D match to TRBD2 (6 bases). V dropped 3 bases and J dropped 8 bases, with 11 bases sitting between them. CDR1 and CDR2 from the germline V gene are SEHNR and FQNEAQ (reference sequence). The CDR3 runs to 13 residues. CDR3 loop: CASSFGGYDEQFF. CDR3 sequence (DNA): TGTGCCAGCAGCTTTGGGGGGTATGATGAGCAGTTCTTC.

V is TRBV7-8 and J is TRBJ1-5; D call uncertain. CDR1 and CDR2 (germline): SGHVS, FQNEAQ. V gave up 2 bases and J gave up 3 bases, with 8 bases separating them. There are 14 residues in the CDR3. The CDR3 DNA follows: TGTGCCAGCAGCTTAAACAGCCTCAATCAGCCCCAGCATTTT. It codes for CASSLNSLNQPQHF. The full variable domain, with the rest looked up from reference TRBV7-8 and TRBJ1-5, is GAGVSQSPRYKVAKRGQDVALRCDPISGHVSLFWYQQALGQGPEFLTYFQNEAQLDKSGLPSDRFFAERPEGSVSTLKIQRTQQEDSAVYLCASSLNSLNQPQHFGDGTRLSIL.

The chain joins TRBV6-5 to TRBJ2-1, with 10 bases aligning to TRBD2. Germline assignment: CDR1 MNHEY and CDR2 SVGAGI. The CDR3 sequence is 16 residues long. V was pared by 0 bases and J by 2 bases, with 1 base of the junction left unmatched. Written as DNA, the CDR3 is TGTGCCAGCAGTTACTCAGCGGGAGGGACCTACAATGAGCAGTTCTTC. It codes for CASSYSAGGTYNEQFF.

The V call is TRBV18, the J call TRBJ1-3; 10 bases agree with TRBD1. The length of the CDR3 is 17 residues. In germline, CDR1 is KGHSH, CDR2 LQKENI. With V trimmed by 4 bases and J by 0 bases, 6 bases remained unmatched. CDR3 DNA sequence: TGTGCCAGCTCACGCACGACAGGGGGCGACTCTGGAAACACCATATATTTT. Translating it yields CASSRTTGGDSGNTIYF.

This chain uses TRBV5-6 with TRBJ2-1, with D tentatively TRBD2 (6 bases). CDR3 length: 15 amino acids. CDR1 is SGHDT and CDR2 is YYEEEE in the germline V gene. V was trimmed by 3 bases and J by 7 bases, leaving 17 bases between them. The CDR3 nucleotides read TGTGCCAGCAGCTCCCGGGACTTACTGGGGAATGAGCAGTTCTTC. Translating gives CASSSRDLLGNEQFF. The complete variable domain, with remaining parts taken from reference TRBV5-6 and TRBJ2-1, reads DAGVTQSPTHLIKTRGQQVTLRCSPKSGHDTVSWYQQALGQGPQFIFQYYEEEERQRGNFPDRFSGHQFPNYSSELNVNALLLGDSALYLCASSSRDLLGNEQFFGPGTRLTVL.

This sequence joins TRBV7-8 and TRBJ2-7, with 7 bases identical to TRBD2. The germline gives CDR1 SGHVS, CDR2 FQNEAQ. The CDR3 is 14 amino acids. V lost 1 base, J lost 7 bases, and 7 bases stayed unmatched. CDR3 bases: TGTGCCAGCAGCTTAGAACGGCGGGGGTGGGAGCAGTACTTC. Translating it yields CASSLERRGWEQYF.

This clone came up a few times. The gene calls are TRBV30 and TRBJ1-3; tentative D call: TRBD1 (6 bases). The CDR3 is 14 residues long. The V gene lost 4 bases and the J gene lost 0 bases, with 10 bases spanning the gap. Germline loops: CDR1 GTSNPN, CDR2 SVGIG (reference sequence). The chain's CDR3 is CAWTDSLSGNTIYF. In nucleotides, the CDR3 is TGTGCCTGGACGGACAGTCTCTCTGGAAACACCATATATTTT.

J is TRBJ2-2 and V is TRBV2; 8 nucleotides line up with TRBD1. The CDR3 runs 15 residues. J gave up 4 bases and V 4 bases, and 5 bases lay outside the gene matches. CDR1 and CDR2 (germline): SNHLY, FYNNEI. The CDR3 bases are TGTGCCAGCAGTGTTGGACAGGGTGGCACCGGGGAGCTGTTTTTT. It yields the protein CASSVGQGGTGELFF.

The chain links TRBV7-2 to TRBJ2-7; no reliable D call. Germline loops: CDR1 SGHTA, CDR2 FQGNSA. The CDR3 has 12 amino acids. V lost 1 base and J lost 6, with 7 bases in between. Here the CDR3 DNA reads TGTGCCAGCAGCTTAGAACGGTCCGAGCAGTACTTC. Encoded protein: CASSLERSEQYF.

V and J are TRBV6-5 and TRBJ1-2; 8 nucleotides agree with TRBD1. Germline CDR1 MNHEY, CDR2 SVGAGI. V shed 4 bases, J shed 8 bases, and the junction held 6 bases outside the gene matches. The CDR3 is 13 residues long. The CDR3, as DNA: TGTGCCAGCAGTTTGTGGCAGGGGGCGGGCTACACCTTC. Translation: CASSLWQGAGYTF.

In its sample, this clone was seen a few times. The gene calls are TRBV5-1 and TRBJ2-1; 10 positions agree with TRBD1. The V and J ends lost 6 bases and 5 bases, in that order; junction bases with no gene match: 5. CDR3 length equals 14 residues. Per germline, CDR1 SGHRS and CDR2 YFSETQ. The CDR3 here is CASTPTGGHNEQFF. The CDR3 DNA reads TGCGCCAGCACCCCGACAGGGGGCCACAATGAGCAGTTCTTC.

The V call is TRBV30, the J call TRBJ2-2; no definite D call. The CDR3 loop spans 14 amino acids. Germline V gene data show CDR1 as GTSNPN and CDR2 as SVGIG (reference sequence). The V end was cut by 1 base, the J end by 1 base, with 7 bases between. The DNA for the CDR3 is TGTGCCTGGAGTGGGCGGTGGAACACCGGGGAGCTGTTTTTT. It specifies CAWSGRWNTGELFF.

The chain uses TRBV19 and TRBJ2-5; 9 bases match TRBD2. In germline, CDR1 is LNHDA, CDR2 SQIVND (reference sequence). V was clipped by 5 bases and J by 2 bases; unmatched bases: 12. The CDR3 is 17 amino acids. The CDR3 coding sequence is TGTGCCAGTAGTCCAATTAGAGCGGGAGGAAGGCAAGAGACCCAGTACTTC. This translates into CASSPIRAGGRQETQYF.

The chain recombines TRBV29-1 with TRBJ2-6; TRBD2 matches 12 bases. V was clipped by 6 bases and J by 4 bases; unmatched bases: 7. Germline-derived CDR1 and CDR2 are SQVTM and ANQGSEA. The length of the CDR3 is 16 residues. DNA of the CDR3: TGCAGCGTCGTGCTAGCGGGAGGGCCGGGGGCCAACGTCCTGACTTTC. It encodes CSVVLAGGPGANVLTF.

The CDR3 loop reads CASSQDRLALSTDTQYF. DNA of the CDR3: TGCGCCAGCAGCCAAGATCGACTAGCGCTTAGCACAGATACGCAGTATTTT. V usage is TRBV4-1 and J usage is TRBJ2-3, with TRBD2 matching over 8 bases. CDR1 is MGHRA, CDR2 YSYEKL, per germline. The CDR3 has 17 residues. V was clipped by 0 bases and J by 0 bases; unmatched bases: 5.

The chain carries TRBV9 and TRBJ2-1; TRBD2 matches 8 bases. CDR1 is SGDLS, CDR2 YYNGEE, per germline. This CDR3 region has 16 residues. Trimming took 3 bases from V and 8 from J; bases not matched to a gene: 13. CDR3: CASSGLAGIGVDEQFF. Written as DNA, the CDR3 is TGTGCCAGCAGCGGGCTAGCGGGCATAGGGGTGGATGAGCAGTTCTTC.

The gene calls are TRBV6-1 and TRBJ2-1; 11 positions agree with TRBD2. Germline assignment: CDR1 MNHNS and CDR2 SASEGT. The V and J ends lost 4 bases and 2 bases, in that order; junction bases with no gene match: 4. CDR3 size: 16 residues. The CDR3 DNA reads as TGTGCCAGCAGTGCGCTAGCGGGAGGAACCTACAATGAGCAGTTCTTC. Its translation: CASSALAGGTYNEQFF.

The rearrangement joins TRBV10-3 to TRBJ1-3, with TRBD1 matching over 10 bases. The germline V gene has CDR1 ENHRY and CDR2 SYGVKD. V shed 1 base and J 3 bases; nucleotides not matched to a gene: 6. This CDR3 is built from 17 residues. CDR3 DNA: TGTGCCATCAGTGAGTTCCGGGACAGGGGCTTTGGAAACACCATATATTTT. It is translated as CAISEFRDRGFGNTIYF.